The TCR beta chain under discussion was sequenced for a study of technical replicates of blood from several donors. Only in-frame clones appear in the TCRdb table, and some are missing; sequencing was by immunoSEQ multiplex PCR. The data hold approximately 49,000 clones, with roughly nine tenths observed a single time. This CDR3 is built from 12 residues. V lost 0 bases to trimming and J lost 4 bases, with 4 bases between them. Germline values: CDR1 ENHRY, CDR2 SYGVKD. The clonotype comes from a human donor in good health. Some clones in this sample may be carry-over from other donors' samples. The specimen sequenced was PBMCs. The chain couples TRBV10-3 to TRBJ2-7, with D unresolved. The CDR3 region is CAISESPYEQYF. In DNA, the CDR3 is TGTGCCATCAGTGAGTCTCCATACGAGCAGTACTTC.